The 22 T cell receptor beta chains below were found in one sample sequenced in a study of CD8+CD57+ T cells in acquired aplastic anemia. Investigators profiled TCR beta VDJ and CDR3 from genomic DNA template. Via MiXCR, TCRdb re-called the reads, giving one row per CDR3 protein. The table includes 200,000 to 300,000 distinct CDR3 sequences, approximately 82% detected once. Patients included in sequencing had previously demonstrated CD8+CD57+ cell expansion by flow cytometry. Material: sorted CD4+, CD8+, or CD8+CD57+ T cells (not recorded which) from PBMCs. The receptor set was obtained from a human donor with aplastic anemia.

The rearrangement links TRBV7-9 to TRBJ2-1; possible D gene TRBD2, 5 bases. This CDR3 contains 16 residues. Germline CDR1 is SEHNR and CDR2 is FQNEAQ (reference sequence). V gave up 3 bases and J gave up 13 bases, with 25 bases separating them. CDR3 sequence (DNA): TGTGCCAGCAGCTTTCTACCCGGGGAGCGGATCGTTGGACAGTTCTTC. Translating gives CASSFLPGERIVGQFF.

This clonotype was counted between two and nine times. This chain connects TRBV4-1 to TRBJ1-2; TRBD1 agrees at 11 bases. V was pared by 5 bases and J by 8 bases, with 4 bases of the junction left unmatched. The V gene's germline CDR1 is MGHRA and CDR2 YSYEKL. There are 13 residues in the CDR3. CDR3 nucleotide sequence: TGCGCCAGCAGCACGCGGGACAGGGGGGGCTACACCTTC. Its translation: CASSTRDRGGYTF.

Worth noting for this clonotype: The final CDR3 position lacks the conserved phenylalanine or tryptophan, pointing to a likely read error. The DNA is omitted, as the CDR3 cannot be located on it reliably, and the CDR3 follows TCRdb's listing. V gene TRBV9 combines with J gene TRBJ2-1. The germline V gene has CDR1 SGDLS and CDR2 YYNGEE. The CDR3 totals 13 residues, both ends included. This CDR3 reads CASSGGSDTQYLV.

This clonotype was detected once. This chain links TRBV10-1 with TRBJ2-1; TRBD2 matches at 11 bases. V shed 0 bases, J shed 10 bases, and the junction held 11 bases outside the gene matches. This CDR3 region has 17 residues. Germline values: CDR1 WNHNN, CDR2 SYGVQD (reference sequence). The CDR3 sequence is CASSESRRLAGPGEQFF. The CDR3 coding sequence is TGCGCCAGCAGTGAGTCGCGGAGACTAGCGGGACCGGGGGAGCAGTTCTTC.

V gene TRBV10-3 combines with J gene TRBJ2-7; TRBD1 might be the D (6 bases). The germline V gene has CDR1 ENHRY and CDR2 SYGVKD. The CDR3 sequence is 16 residues long. V lost 10 bases and J 13 bases, leaving 35 bases between the germline ends. CDR3 DNA sequence: TGTGCCAGCAGGCAGACGGGACACGCGAACCTGCACGATTTTTACGTC. As protein: CASRQTGHANLHDFYV.

The V call is TRBV2, the J call TRBJ2-1, with 7 bases fitting TRBD2. Germline trimming cut 6 bases from V and 8 bases from J; bases unmatched to any gene: 16. The CDR3 runs to 16 residues. CDR1 and CDR2 from the germline V gene are SNHLY and FYNNEI. The CDR3 spells CASSVERTGGSDEQFF. The CDR3 coding sequence is TGTGCCAGCAGCGTTGAGAGAACCGGGGGGAGCGATGAGCAGTTCTTC.

This chain connects TRBV5-6 to TRBJ2-5, with D possibly matching TRBD1 (6 bases). V was shortened by 4 bases and J by 4 bases, with 17 bases between the two germline ends. The CDR3 has 15 amino acids. CDR1 is SGHDT, CDR2 YYEEEE, per germline. The CDR3 bases are TGTGCCAGCAGCGGGGGCCCGACTTGGGGAGAGACCCAGTACTTC. This gives the protein CASSGGPTWGETQYF.

Concerning this clonotype itself: A read error may produce the germline difference seen at one junction end. This rearrangement joins TRBV7-2 to TRBJ2-3; a possible D gene is TRBD2 (5 bases). The CDR3 sequence is 14 residues long. The germline gives CDR1 SGHTA, CDR2 FQGNSA. In DNA, the CDR3 is TGTGCCAGCAGCATAGCTGGAGGTCGCGATACGCAGTATTTT. The encoded protein is CASSIAGGRDTQYF.

The chain recombines TRBV9 with TRBJ2-5; a weak D match, TRBD1 (5 bases). The CDR3 extends over 14 amino acids. Trimming removed 0 bases at V and 13 bases at J, with 19 bases between. Germline assignment: CDR1 SGDLS and CDR2 YYNGEE. The CDR3 region has the DNA TGTGCCAGCAGCGTAGGCCTAGAGGACACAGACACGTACTTC. It specifies CASSVGLEDTDTYF.

In DNA, the CDR3 is TGTGCCAGCAGTGAAGGAGCGGGGGGGGTGGATACGCAGTATTTT. This gives the protein CASSEGAGGVDTQYF. The V call is TRBV2, the J call TRBJ2-3; 10 nucleotides match TRBD2. Germline loops: CDR1 SNHLY, CDR2 FYNNEI. The J segment lost 6 bases and the V segment lost 1 base, leaving 4 bases of the junction unmatched. CDR3 length: 15 residues.

V and J are TRBV7-8 and TRBJ1-6; D uncertain. Trimming shortened V by 0 bases and J by 17 bases, and 23 bases separated the two germline ends. From germline, CDR1 is SGHVS and CDR2 FQNEAQ. The CDR3 is made up of 16 amino acids. The DNA for the CDR3 is TGTGCCAGCAGCTTAGCGGGAGGCCCCGATACGCAGCATTTCCACTTT. It is translated as CASSLAGGPDTQHFHF.

Comment on this clonotype: Because it lacks the conserved phenylalanine or tryptophan at the end, this CDR3 is likely a read error. No DNA is shown, since the ends of the CDR3 on it are uncertain; the CDR3 is the one TCRdb lists. The chain carries TRBV7-9 and TRBJ2-1; TRBD2, the table's D call, lacks a check against the DNA. The CDR3 spans 13 amino acids, including both terminal residues. In germline, CDR1 is SEHNR, CDR2 FQNEAQ (reference sequence). CDR3 amino acids: CASSASDTQYFGP.

The J gene is TRBJ2-7, the V gene TRBV7-9; D may match TRBD1 or TRBD2 (6 bases each). Germline CDR1 reads SEHNR; CDR2 reads FQNEAQ (reference sequence). The CDR3 is 18 amino acids. Trimming left V 2 bases short and J 4 bases short, with 24 bases between. The CDR3 bases are TGTGCCAGCAGCTTACATGGGGGCGGGAAGAACCTTCAGTACGAGCAGTACGTC. It yields the protein CASSLHGGGKNLQYEQYV.

This clonotype was picked up a small number of times. J is TRBJ2-3 and V is TRBV9; D possibly uses TRBD1 or TRBD2 (6 bases each). Trimming removed 2 bases at V and 9 bases at J, with 13 bases between. Germline loops: CDR1 SGDLS, CDR2 YYNGEE. This CDR3 region has 13 residues. The CDR3 protein is CASSVGGTGTQYF. CDR3 in DNA: TGTGCCAGCAGCGTCGGGGGCACAGGCACGCAGTATTTT.

About this clonotype itself: No conserved phenylalanine or tryptophan is present at the end of the CDR3, so a read error is the likely explanation. The chain carries TRBV15 and TRBJ1-1; 8 bases fit TRBD1. The CDR3 covers 15 residues. The germline V gene has CDR1 LNHNV and CDR2 YYDKDF (reference sequence). The CDR3 reads CASSLGGRGQDEAFV. CDR3 sequence (DNA): TGTGCCAGCAGCTTAGGAGGCAGGGGGCAAGATGAAGCTTTCGTT.

As to this clonotype: Because it lacks the conserved phenylalanine or tryptophan at the end, this CDR3 is likely a read error. The V and J genes are TRBV7-8 and TRBJ2-5; tentatively, D is TRBD2 (5 bases). This CDR3 is built from 14 residues. CDR1 is SGHVS and CDR2 is FQNEAQ in the germline V gene. Here the CDR3 DNA reads TGTGCCAGCAGCAGAGGCAGCGGTCCCGAGACGCAGTACCTC. This sequence encodes CASSRGSGPETQYL.

The chain joins TRBV6-1 to TRBJ2-7; 9 nucleotides match TRBD1. Germline CDR1 MNHNS, CDR2 SASEGT. This CDR3 spans 14 amino acids. The J segment lost 3 bases and the V segment lost 11 bases, leaving 11 bases of the junction unmatched. CDR3 region: CACQPGQGHYEQYF. CDR3 DNA sequence: TGTGCCTGTCAACCGGGACAGGGCCACTACGAGCAGTACTTC.

Comment on this clonotype: It is unclear where the CDR3 begins or ends on the DNA, so no DNA is shown, and the CDR3 is as TCRdb lists it. The gene calls are TRBV2 and TRBJ2-6; TRBD1, as called in the table, went unchecked against the DNA. The CDR3 is 15 residues long, counting both termini. Germline CDR1 SNHLY, CDR2 FYNNEI. The CDR3 loop is CASGDWGTGTQDFSF.

On this clonotype: The junction differs from germline at one of its ends, possibly a read error. The J gene is TRBJ2-3, the V gene TRBV7-8, with a tentative D call TRBD2 (5 bases). Germline loops: CDR1 SGHVS, CDR2 FQNEAQ. The CDR3 consists of 13 residues. CDR3 DNA: TGTGCCAGCAGCGTCGCGGGCAGAGATGAGAAGCATTTT. Translation gives CASSVAGRDEKHF.

The chain couples TRBV2 to TRBJ1-6; TRBD1 might be the D (5 bases). The V end was cut by 6 bases, the J end by 8 bases, with 20 bases between. CDR1 is SNHLY, CDR2 FYNNEI, per germline. The CDR3 loop spans 16 amino acids. The CDR3, as DNA: TGTGCCAGCAGCTCCGACAGCGCCTCCTACCATTCACCCCTCCACTTT. Translating it yields CASSSDSASYHSPLHF.

In this sample, this clonotype turned up many times. A read error may explain this, as a much larger clone is one base away. The chain has TRBV7-8 and TRBJ2-5; TRBD2 might be the D (5 bases). The CDR3 sequence is 14 residues long. Per germline, CDR1 SGHVS and CDR2 FQNEAQ. CDR3 nucleotide sequence: TGTGCCAGCAGCTTAGCGAGAGGGCACGATACGCAGTATTTC. Translated: CASSLARGHDTQYF.

As for this clonotype: The CDR3 does not end in the conserved phenylalanine or tryptophan, so this is likely a read error. The limits of the CDR3 on the DNA are not certain, so only TCRdb's listed CDR3 is given. This chain links TRBV7-2 with TRBJ2-7; TRBD1 is the table's D call and was not checked against the DNA. The CDR3 length is 13 residues, termini included. CDR1 is SGHTA and CDR2 is FQGNSA in the germline V gene. The CDR3 loop reads CASSPRVGTGHYN.